This TCR beta chain was documented in a study of shared clonotypes between healthy human individuals. Study-level information: For every donor, three CD4 naive, three CD4 memory, two CD8 naive and one CD8 memory plates were used. Notes on the study in general: Incomplete sequencing of sorted subsets was indicated by rarefaction despite large depth.

It was roughly 210 ng DNA, tens of thousands of T cell genomes, that sorted-subset replicate PCRs used. The assay was immunoSEQ multiplex PCR, and TCRdb's table has in-frame clones only and misses some. Among approximately 1,000,000 clones listed, about 80% were seen once. The table lists this clone with a count of one. Antigen: not known. This may be a read error, as it is one base from a much larger clone. The sample holds other DNA sequences that translate to the same CDR3. The CDR3 runs 10 residues. Per the germline V gene, CDR1 is DFQATT and CDR2 is SNEGSKA (reference sequence). The CD4+ fraction was divided into a CD45RA+ naive subset and a CD45RA-negative memory subset.

This chain joins TRBV20-1 and TRBJ2-5; D gene uncertain. This TCR was sampled from a man aged 18 to 30 in good health. Some clones in this sample may be carry-over from other donors' samples. Sequencing used memory CD4+ T cells from PBMCs. Subset reported: CD45RA-negative fraction. Written as DNA, the CDR3 is TGTAGTGCTACATTGGAGACCCAGTACTTC. Amino acid sequence: CSATLETQYF.